These 29 T cell receptor beta chains originate from one sample sequenced in a study of blood T cell repertoires in COVID-19. Sequenced by immunoSEQ multiplex PCR; TCRdb stores in-frame clones only, minus some. The sample has roughly 230,000 clones; 84% are singletons. Material: peripheral blood. The receptors here all came from an elderly woman with COVID-19, enrolled during active disease.

The V gene is TRBV3-1 (or the pseudogene TRBV3-2), the J gene TRBJ1-2; possible D gene TRBD1, 6 bases. This CDR3 comprises 12 residues. V dropped 4 bases and J dropped 5 bases, with 8 bases sitting between them. Germline V lookup: CDR1 LGHDT, CDR2 YNNKEL (reference sequence). DNA for the CDR3: TGTGCCAGCAGCCCGGACAGTTATGGCTACACCTTC. This translates into CASSPDSYGYTF.

The rearrangement joins TRBV5-6 to TRBJ1-4; perhaps TRBD1 as D (5 bases). CDR3 length: 16 residues. Germline V lookup: CDR1 SGHDT, CDR2 YYEEEE. V dropped 0 bases and J dropped 5 bases, with 14 bases sitting between them. The CDR3 region has the DNA TGTGCCAGCAGCTTGGGCCCGGGGGGTTTGAATGAAAAACTGTTTTTT. It translates to CASSLGPGGLNEKLFF.

V usage is TRBV18 and J usage is TRBJ1-1; 9 bases agree with TRBD1. The CDR3 has 13 residues. J was trimmed by 5 bases and V by 5 bases; bases with no gene match: 3. From germline, CDR1 is KGHSH and CDR2 LQKENI. CDR3 sequence reads: CASSGTGRTEAFF. As DNA, the CDR3 is TGTGCCAGCTCAGGGACAGGGAGAACTGAAGCTTTCTTT.

The CDR3, as DNA: TGTGCCAGCAGAGCCGGGACAGTGAACTCCTACGAGCAGTACGTC. Amino acid sequence: CASRAGTVNSYEQYV. The chain links TRBV27 to TRBJ2-7, with 7 bases identical to TRBD1. The length of the CDR3 is 15 residues. The J segment lost 0 bases and the V segment lost 6 bases, leaving 8 bases of the junction unmatched. Germline assignment: CDR1 MNHEY and CDR2 SMNVEV (reference sequence).

The chain has TRBV10-3 and TRBJ1-1; D is perhaps TRBD1 (6 bases). The CDR3 is 13 residues long. Germline CDR1 is ENHRY and CDR2 is SYGVKD. V dropped 8 bases and J dropped 5 bases, with 15 bases sitting between them. CDR3 protein: CAIDTGLRTEAFF. The CDR3 bases are TGTGCCATCGATACAGGGCTCAGGACTGAAGCTTTCTTT.

The chain uses TRBV4-3 and TRBJ2-3; the D gene is possibly TRBD1 (6 bases). The CDR3 length is 15 residues. V dropped 1 base and J dropped 6 bases, with 14 bases sitting between them. Germline lookup yields CDR1 LGHNA and CDR2 YSLEER. The CDR3 is CASSQGWAGDDTQYF. The CDR3 DNA follows: TGCGCCAGCAGCCAAGGTTGGGCAGGGGACGATACGCAGTATTTT.

V is TRBV5-1 and J is TRBJ1-1, with a tentative D call TRBD1 (5 bases). The CDR3 totals 14 residues. Deletions cut 5 bases from V and 0 bases from J, with 11 bases between. Germline V gene sequence: CDR1 SGHRS, CDR2 YFSETQ. DNA for the CDR3: TGCGCCAGCAGTTATGACAGCATGAACACTGAAGCTTTCTTT. Protein sequence: CASSYDSMNTEAFF. The full variable domain, with the rest looked up from reference TRBV5-1 and TRBJ1-1, is KAGVTQTPRYLIKTRGQQVTLSCSPISGHRSVSWYQQTPGQGLQFLFEYFSETQRNKGNFPGRFSGRQFSNSRSEMNVSTLELGDSALYLCASSYDSMNTEAFFGQGTRLTVV.

The table lists this clone with a count of one. The chain combines TRBV7-9 with TRBJ1-2, with a possible D match to TRBD1 (5 bases). The V end was cut by 1 base, the J end by 3 bases, with 9 bases between. CDR1 SEHNR and CDR2 FQNEAQ come from the germline V gene (reference sequence). The CDR3 spans 14 residues. The CDR3 DNA follows: TGTGCCAGCAGCTTAGGGCCGACAGACTATGGCTACACCTTC. It is translated as CASSLGPTDYGYTF.

V is TRBV29-1 and J is TRBJ1-3; 11 bases line up with TRBD1. Germline CDR1 and CDR2: SQVTM and ANQGSEA. The CDR3 runs to 14 residues. V lost 7 bases and J lost 2; bases outside the gene matches: 4. CDR3 nucleotide sequence: TGCAGCGCACGGGGACAGGGGGCTGGAAACACCATATATTTT. As protein: CSARGQGAGNTIYF.

The chain couples TRBV3-1 (or the pseudogene TRBV3-2) to TRBJ1-2, with D tentatively TRBD1 (6 bases). The V gene lost 0 bases and the J gene lost 4 bases, with 12 bases spanning the gap. Germline values: CDR1 LGHDT, CDR2 YNNKEL (reference sequence). CDR3 length: 15 residues. CDR3 protein: CASSQDNRERYGYTF. As DNA, the CDR3 is TGTGCCAGCAGCCAAGACAACAGGGAGCGCTATGGCTACACCTTC.

The chain couples TRBV5-5 to TRBJ1-2, with TRBD1 matching 9 bases. There are 16 residues in the CDR3. J gave up 8 bases and V 5 bases, and 16 bases lay outside the gene matches. Germline values: CDR1 SGHKS, CDR2 YYEKEE (reference sequence). In nucleotides, the CDR3 is TGTGCCAGCAGGACTGATCAACCGGGACAGGGTAAAGGCTACACCTTC. Its translation: CASRTDQPGQGKGYTF.

The rearrangement joins TRBV2 to TRBJ1-2, with 8 bases aligning to TRBD1. CDR3 length: 14 amino acids. Germline CDR1 and CDR2: SNHLY and FYNNEI. The V segment lost 4 bases and the J segment 8 bases; nucleotides outside the gene matches: 9. CDR3 nucleotides: TGTGCCAGCAGTGCGCTACAGGGGGTCAGCGGCTACACCTTC. This sequence encodes CASSALQGVSGYTF.

The rearrangement links TRBV7-9 to TRBJ1-4; D might be TRBD1 (5 bases). The CDR3 is 18 residues long. Trimming removed 2 bases at V and 0 bases at J, with 16 bases between. The germline gives CDR1 SEHNR, CDR2 FQNEAQ (reference sequence). CDR3 amino acids: CASSLLSGVGATNEKLFF. The CDR3 bases are TGTGCCAGCAGCTTATTATCTGGGGTAGGGGCAACTAATGAAAAACTGTTTTTT.

The rearrangement links TRBV9 to TRBJ2-1; D is undetermined. Deletions cut 3 bases from V and 4 bases from J, with 17 bases between. Germline CDR1 SGDLS, CDR2 YYNGEE. CDR3 length: 16 amino acids. The CDR3, as DNA: TGTGCCAGCAGCGGCCGAGGTAGCAACCCGTACAATGAGCAGTTCTTC. Residues: CASSGRGSNPYNEQFF.

V is TRBV4-3 and J is TRBJ2-7; TRBD2 is a possible D gene (5 bases). From germline, CDR1 is LGHNA and CDR2 YSLEER. Deletions cut 0 bases from V and 4 bases from J, with 7 bases between. The CDR3 is 13 residues long. CDR3 nucleotide sequence: TGCGCCAGCAGCCAAGAAGAGGGATACGAGCAGTACTTC. Translation gives CASSQEEGYEQYF.

The rearrangement links TRBV29-1 to TRBJ1-2; 8 bases are shared with TRBD1. The germline V gene encodes CDR1 SQVTM and CDR2 ANQGSEA. V shed 5 bases, J shed 4 bases, and the junction held 6 bases outside the gene matches. The CDR3 sequence is 13 residues long. The CDR3: CSVPRGLLYGYTF. CDR3 bases: TGCAGCGTTCCCAGGGGGCTTCTCTATGGCTACACCTTC.

The chain recombines TRBV2 with TRBJ1-1; D gene uncertain. The CDR3 contains 14 residues. Trimming removed 7 bases at V and 0 bases at J, with 12 bases between. The germline V gene has CDR1 SNHLY and CDR2 FYNNEI. CDR3 sequence reads: CASTERRLNTEAFF. The DNA of the CDR3 is TGTGCCAGCACCGAACGGCGGTTGAACACTGAAGCTTTCTTT.

The V and J genes are TRBV6-6 and TRBJ2-3, with 9 positions matching TRBD2. Trimming took 3 bases from V and 5 from J; bases not matched to a gene: 3. Per the germline V gene, CDR1 is MNHNY and CDR2 is SVGAGI (reference sequence). The CDR3 sequence is 14 residues long. This chain's CDR3 is CASSYGGGVDTQYF. As DNA, the CDR3 is TGTGCCAGCAGTTATGGCGGGGGGGTAGATACGCAGTATTTT.

V gene TRBV30 combines with J gene TRBJ1-4; possible D gene TRBD1, 5 bases. CDR3 size: 16 residues. In germline, CDR1 is GTSNPN, CDR2 SVGIG (reference sequence). The V and J ends lost 0 bases and 0 bases respectively, with 11 bases between them. The CDR3 is CAWSVGGVTTNEKLFF. The CDR3 DNA sequence: TGTGCCTGGAGTGTTGGAGGGGTCACAACTAATGAAAAACTGTTTTTT. Complete variable domain (other parts from reference TRBV30 and TRBJ1-4): SQTIHQWPATLVQPVGSPLSLECTVEGTSNPNLYWYRQAAGRGLQLLFYSVGIGQISSEVPQNLSASRPQDRQFILSSKKLLLSDSGFYLCAWSVGGVTTNEKLFFGSGTQLSVL.

This chain connects TRBV4-3 to TRBJ2-6, with no clear D. Trimming took off 0 bases at V and 0 bases at J, with 9 bases between the two ends. The V gene's germline CDR1 is LGHNA and CDR2 YSLEER. There are 17 residues in the CDR3. In DNA form, the CDR3 reads TGCGCCAGCAGCCAAGACAGGCTAAGCTCTGGGGCCAACGTCCTGACTTTC. It specifies CASSQDRLSSGANVLTF.

V gene TRBV3-1 (or the pseudogene TRBV3-2) combines with J gene TRBJ2-2, with D tentatively TRBD1 (5 bases). V was pared by 8 bases and J by 6 bases, with 10 bases between. Germline V lookup: CDR1 LGHDT, CDR2 YNNKEL (reference sequence). The CDR3 is 12 residues long. The CDR3 protein is CASDQGSGELFF. DNA for the CDR3: TGTGCCAGCGACCAGGGTTCCGGGGAGCTGTTTTTT.

The CDR3 DNA is TGTGCCAGCAGTCGGACACCTAGCTCTGGAAACACCATATATTTT. Translated: CASSRTPSSGNTIYF. This sequence joins TRBV3-1 (or the pseudogene TRBV3-2) and TRBJ1-3, with D perhaps TRBD1 (5 bases). Germline V lookup: CDR1 LGHDT, CDR2 YNNKEL (reference sequence). The CDR3 consists of 15 residues. The V and J ends lost 6 bases and 0 bases respectively, with 12 bases between them.

This clone was counted a single time. This chain connects TRBV28 to TRBJ1-1; TRBD1 matches 7 bases. The CDR3 is made up of 15 amino acids. V dropped 3 bases and J dropped 1; count of bases not matched to a gene: 5. Germline CDR1 is MDHEN and CDR2 is SYDVKM. The CDR3 DNA is TGTGCCAGCAGTTTTACGAGACAGGGGAACACTGAAGCTTTCTTT. The encoded protein is CASSFTRQGNTEAFF.

The chain recombines TRBV2 with TRBJ2-5; perhaps TRBD2 as D (5 bases). The CDR3 has 14 amino acids. V lost 7 bases and J lost 4, with 16 bases in between. Germline V gives CDR1 SNHLY, CDR2 FYNNEI. The CDR3 spells CASIEPSAGETQYF. The CDR3, as DNA: TGTGCCAGCATAGAACCAAGCGCGGGAGAGACCCAGTACTTC.

The chain links TRBV19 to TRBJ1-1, with 11 positions matching TRBD1. This CDR3 has 17 amino acids. Germline V gene sequence: CDR1 LNHDA, CDR2 SQIVND (reference sequence). Trimming removed 6 bases from V and 0 bases from J; junction bases left unmatched: 9. The CDR3 DNA reads as TGTGCCAGTAGCAAAGCCGGGACAGGGGGTGTGAACACTGAAGCTTTCTTT. It specifies CASSKAGTGGVNTEAFF.

This chain uses TRBV25-1 with TRBJ1-2, with 8 bases that match TRBD1. In germline, CDR1 is MGHDK, CDR2 SYGVNS. This CDR3 is built from 15 residues. The J segment lost 4 bases and the V segment lost 5 bases, leaving 9 bases of the junction unmatched. The CDR3 DNA is TGTGCCAGCAGTCCTTCGGACAGGGACGGCTATGGCTACACCTTC. This codes for CASSPSDRDGYGYTF.

V and J are TRBV27 and TRBJ1-2, with D possibly matching TRBD1 (6 bases). V dropped 5 bases and J dropped 4 bases, with 11 bases sitting between them. This CDR3 region has 13 residues. Germline CDR1 and CDR2: MNHEY and SMNVEV (reference sequence). CDR3 sequence reads: CASSRPDSYGYTF. CDR3 DNA sequence: TGTGCCAGCAGTCGCCCGGACAGCTATGGCTACACCTTC.

The chain uses TRBV18 and TRBJ1-4, with a tentative D call TRBD1 (5 bases). The V and J ends lost 5 bases and 0 bases respectively, with 7 bases between them. In germline, CDR1 is KGHSH, CDR2 LQKENI. CDR3 length: 14 amino acids. The CDR3 protein is CASSTGATNEKLFF. CDR3 DNA: TGTGCCAGCTCAACAGGTGCAACTAATGAAAAACTGTTTTTT. Based on the CDR3 plus reference TRBV18 and TRBJ1-4, the full variable domain is NAGVMQNPRHLVRRRGQEARLRCSPMKGHSHVYWYRQLPEEGLKFMVYLQKENIIDESGMPKERFSAEFPKEGPSILRIQQVVRGDSAAYFCASSTGATNEKLFFGSGTQLSVL.

The rearrangement joins TRBV6-1 to TRBJ1-2; D not resolved. This CDR3 spans 13 amino acids. The germline gives CDR1 MNHNS, CDR2 SASEGT. The V and J ends lost 1 base and 3 bases respectively, with 6 bases between them. The DNA for the CDR3 is TGTGCCAGCAGTGAAGTGTCAGACTATGGCTACACCTTC. Translating gives CASSEVSDYGYTF.